This T cell receptor (beta chain) was sequenced in a study of blood T cell repertoires in COVID-19 (dated by TCRdb to about 2020). Background for the entire study: The collaborator samples originated in the United States, Italy and Spain and spanned the acute and convalescent phases of COVID-19. The material from the prospective study consisted of cDNA or gDNA derived from T cells, B-cell-depleted T cells, or PBMCs. Deeply sampled blood TCRbeta repertoires from subjects exposed to, actively infected with, or recovered from COVID-19 were included in the dataset. A freely available public database, intended as a resource for researchers studying the immune response to SARS-CoV-2, is where the repertoires were released. Samples were obtained from the ongoing ImmuneRACE study (first 160 participants) and from some 1,200 subjects provided by 6 global collaborators. Nearly every sample came with metadata listing a de-identified subject ID, COVID-19 status, age in years and sex. Where HLA class I and class II types were available, the types were taken from metadata supplied by the sample provider, not from assay-based typing. The study at large found these results: The amount of clinical and demographic metadata varied by source and participant and was provided uncurated.

Enrolling through a virtual design, the prospective study's participants ranged in age from roughly 18 to 90 years and lived across 20 to 30 United States geographic areas. In the prospective study, participants were assigned to cohorts based on the clinical history participants reported in a screening survey and a study questionnaire. Recovered participants in ImmuneRACE Cohort 3 were defined as having two consecutive negative NP/OP PCR tests, clearance from a healthcare professional, or resolution of symptoms. Each participant in the prospective study had whole blood, serum and a nasopharyngeal or oropharyngeal swab collected by mobile phlebotomists. Over an approximately 2-month period, participants in the prospective study had the option of providing additional blood draws and questionnaires. Before DNA extraction, blood samples from the prospective study were shipped at room temperature or frozen.

TCRbeta CDR3 regions were amplified from genomic DNA by means of the immunoSEQ Assay, a bias-controlled multiplex PCR. In the original analysis: Within the assay, amplification of reference gene primers was used to estimate how many nucleated cells each sample contained. Sequence reads were collapsed and filtered to measure the absolute abundance of every unique TCRbeta CDR3 rearrangement. For each sample, productive Simpson clonality was calculated as the square root of Simpson's diversity index across productive rearrangements. TCRdb limited this immuneACCESS table to in-frame rearrangements with V and J called. A share of clones is missing; checked studies link under half to unresolved V genes, and the rest is unexplained. D and trimming come from the DNA, and the V and J calls and clone size come from that table. Across this sample there are 350,000 to 550,000 clones, with 75% to 90% seen only once. 0.95% to 1.2% of the sample lies in the top ten.

About this clone itself: Which antigen it targets is not known. Base qualities are not recorded, but no much larger clone differs from it by a single base.

The clonotype was recovered from a man aged 30 to 39 who had recovered from COVID-19. Sequenced input: PBMCs or T cells enriched from blood (not recorded which).

The CDR3 protein is CASSGAGGWIDQPQHF. The base sequence is TGTGCCAGCAGTGGAGCTGGGGGGTGGATCGATCAGCCCCAGCATTTT. The chain joins TRBV6-1 to TRBJ1-5; TRBD1 might be the D gene, on 5 matching bases. V is shortened by 4 bases, J by 5 bases, and the region joining them spans 18 bases. Inclusive of the bounding cysteine and phenylalanine, the CDR3 is 16 residues long. Only the CDR3 portion is preserved as DNA: 48 bases, with reading frame beginning at the first base. The germline V gene sets CDR1 to MNHNS and CDR2 to SASEGT.